These T cell receptor beta chains were read from a single sample in a study of cytomegalovirus exposure and HLA in healthy donors. Sequenced by immunoSEQ multiplex PCR; TCRdb stores in-frame clones only, minus some. The table has 130,000 to 150,000 clones, 73% seen once. The sequencing sample was made of PBMCs. These receptor sequences come from a woman under 30 in good health and CMV-seronegative. Each CDR3 is given without its conserved first and last residue. A D gene is named only where the DNA matches it firmly.

v_call: TRBV10-1; j_call: TRBJ2-1; d_call: TRBD2; cdr3_aa: ASSGGAGEPYNEQF
v_call: TRBV4-3; j_call: TRBJ2-3; d_call: TRBD2; cdr3_aa: ASSQDRLAGGAGDTQY
v_call: TRBV29-1; j_call: TRBJ2-3; d_call: TRBD2; cdr3_aa: SVEDLAGSSTDTQY
v_call: TRBV5-1; j_call: TRBJ2-2; d_call: TRBD1; cdr3_aa: ASSIGQVNTGELF
v_call: TRBV19; j_call: TRBJ1-1; d_call: NA; cdr3_aa: VSCRREANTEAF
v_call: TRBV11-3; j_call: TRBJ2-3; d_call: NA; cdr3_aa: ASSGGLRTDTQY
v_call: TRBV10-3; j_call: TRBJ1-2; d_call: TRBD1; cdr3_aa: AIRGQGDGYT
v_call: TRBV10-3; j_call: TRBJ2-3; d_call: TRBD2; cdr3_aa: AIRTGTSGTDTQY
v_call: TRBV7-6; j_call: TRBJ1-1; d_call: NA; cdr3_aa: ASSLNRNTEAF
v_call: TRBV11-3; j_call: TRBJ2-5; d_call: TRBD1; cdr3_aa: ASSPRDSPETQY
v_call: TRBV6-1; j_call: TRBJ2-7; d_call: NA; cdr3_aa: AATDSPYEQY
v_call: TRBV11-3; j_call: TRBJ2-1; d_call: TRBD2; cdr3_aa: ASSLVGGSTYNEQF
v_call: TRBV7-7; j_call: TRBJ2-1; d_call: NA; cdr3_aa: ASSLGGGPYNEQF
v_call: TRBV28; j_call: TRBJ1-2; d_call: TRBD1; cdr3_aa: ASSFSSGTGIGYT
v_call: TRBV5-1; j_call: TRBJ1-1; d_call: TRBD1; cdr3_aa: ASSGGTVRDTEAF
v_call: TRBV19; j_call: TRBJ1-2; d_call: NA; cdr3_aa: ASSIGWLNGYT
v_call: TRBV5-1; j_call: TRBJ2-1; d_call: TRBD1; cdr3_aa: ASSHGQAYNEQF
v_call: TRBV6-1; j_call: TRBJ1-6; d_call: TRBD1; cdr3_aa: ASSEGQANSPLH
v_call: TRBV19; j_call: TRBJ2-1; d_call: NA; cdr3_aa: ASTLGIEQF